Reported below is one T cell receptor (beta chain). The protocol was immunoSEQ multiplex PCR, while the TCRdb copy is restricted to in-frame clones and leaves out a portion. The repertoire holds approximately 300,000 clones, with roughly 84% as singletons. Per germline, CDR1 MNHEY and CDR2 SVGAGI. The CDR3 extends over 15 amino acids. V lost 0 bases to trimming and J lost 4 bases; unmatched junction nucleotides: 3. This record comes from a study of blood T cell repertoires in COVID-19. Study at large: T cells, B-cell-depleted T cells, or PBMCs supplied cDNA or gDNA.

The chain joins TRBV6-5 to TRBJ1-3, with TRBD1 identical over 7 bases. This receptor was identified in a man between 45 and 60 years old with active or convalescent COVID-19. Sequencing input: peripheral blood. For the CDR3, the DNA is TGTGCCAGCAGTTACTCGACAGGGAACGGAAACACCATATATTTT. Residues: CASSYSTGNGNTIYF.